One T cell receptor beta chain is described in this entry. Sequenced by immunoSEQ multiplex PCR; TCRdb stores in-frame clones only, minus some. The sample contains 170,000 or so clones, roughly 93% of which appear only once. This entry comes from a study of T cell responses to AZD1222 COVID-19 vaccine. Germline CDR1 SEHNR, CDR2 FQNEAQ (reference sequence). The CDR3 runs 17 residues. The V gene lost 5 bases and the J gene lost 0 bases, with 17 bases spanning the gap. The rearrangement links TRBV7-9 to TRBJ2-1; D uncertain. The sequencing here drew on peripheral blood, taken 28 days after the second dose of the MenACWY control vaccine. The clonotype originates from an adult who received the MenACWY meningococcal vaccine as a control. CDR3: CASSPRAARSSYNEQFF. The CDR3 DNA is TGTGCCAGCAGCCCCCGGGCGGCTCGCAGCTCCTACAATGAGCAGTTCTTC. Using reference TRBV7-9 and TRBJ2-1 for the parts outside the CDR3, the full variable domain is DTGVSQNPRHKITKRGQNVTFRCDPISEHNRLYWYRQTLGQGPEFLTYFQNEAQLEKSRLLSDRFSAERPKGSFSTLEIQRTEQGDSAMYLCASSPRAARSSYNEQFFGPGTRLTVL.